This T cell receptor beta chain was recorded in a study of blood T cell repertoires in COVID-19 (dated by TCRdb to 2018 to 2021). In terms of the full investigation: Samples covering the acute and convalescent phases of COVID-19 were provided by collaborators in the United States, Italy and Spain. The material from the prospective study consisted of cDNA or gDNA derived from T cells, B-cell-depleted T cells, or PBMCs. The dataset comprised deeply sampled blood TCRbeta repertoires from subjects exposed to, actively infected with, or recovered from COVID-19. The repertoires were released in a freely available public database intended as a resource for research on the immune response to SARS-CoV-2. The samples were drawn from two sources: the first 160 participants of the ongoing ImmuneRACE study, and 1,254 subjects contributed by 6 global collaborators. The sample metadata nearly always contained a de-identified subject ID, COVID-19 status, age in years and sex. HLA class I and class II types, where available, came from metadata supplied by the sample provider rather than from assay-based typing. Study-level results and caveats: How much clinical and demographic metadata was included differed by source and by participant, and the metadata was provided uncurated.

This clone was counted a single time. The target of this receptor is not known. No clone much larger than this one lies a single base away; base qualities are absent. Whole blood was collected in K2EDTA tubes by collaborating institutions according to the institutions' own protocols. For TCRbeta analysis, collaborator samples were shipped as frozen whole blood, as isolated PBMCs, or as DNA extracted from either sample type. TCRbeta CDR3 regions were amplified from genomic DNA using the immunoSEQ Assay, a bias-controlled multiplex PCR. For the original study's pipeline: Nucleated cell counts per sample were estimated from amplification of reference gene primers within the assay. To quantify the absolute abundance of each unique TCRbeta CDR3 rearrangement, sequence reads were collapsed and filtered. For each sample, productive Simpson clonality was calculated by taking the square root of Simpson's diversity index across productive rearrangements. Sourced from immuneACCESS, this table was stored by TCRdb with only in-frame sequences that have V and J called. A share of the clones is absent; for the studies checked, an unresolved V gene accounts for under half, and the remainder has no known explanation. V and J calls and clone size are as listed in that table; D and trimming were resolved from the DNA. Counted in this sample were 45,000 or so clones; approximately 79% of them appeared once. The ten top clones hold around two fifths of the sample.

Spanning cysteine to phenylalanine, the CDR3 consists of 14 amino acids. The read is trimmed to its CDR3 DNA, 42 bases read in frame from base 1. The germline V gene (reference sequence) gives CDR1 as LNHDA and CDR2 as SQIVND. Trimmed from V: 3 bases; trimmed from J: 6 bases; junction bases lacking a gene match: 5. Recombination linked TRBV19 to TRBJ1-1, and TRBD1 aligns with 9 junction nucleotides. Sequencing was carried out using peripheral blood. This TCR came from a human donor in a cohort sampled during active COVID-19. The CDR3 is CASSMDRGRAEAFF. The DNA is as follows: TGTGCCAGTAGTATGGACAGGGGCCGGGCTGAAGCTTTCTTT.